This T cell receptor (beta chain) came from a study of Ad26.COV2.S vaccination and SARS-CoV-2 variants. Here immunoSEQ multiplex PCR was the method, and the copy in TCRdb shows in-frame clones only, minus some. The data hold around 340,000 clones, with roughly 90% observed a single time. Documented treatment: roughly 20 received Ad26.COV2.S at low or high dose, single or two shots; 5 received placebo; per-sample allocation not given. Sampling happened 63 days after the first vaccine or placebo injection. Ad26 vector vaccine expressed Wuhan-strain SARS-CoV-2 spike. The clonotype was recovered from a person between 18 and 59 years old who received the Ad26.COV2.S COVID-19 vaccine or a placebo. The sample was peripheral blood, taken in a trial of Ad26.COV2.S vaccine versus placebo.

This CDR3 is CASRFLNNEQFF. Written as DNA, the CDR3 is TGTGCCAGCCGGTTCCTAAACAATGAGCAGTTCTTC. The chain uses TRBV28 and TRBJ2-1; D gene ambiguous. Germline V lookup: CDR1 MDHEN, CDR2 SYDVKM. V lost 8 bases and J lost 5, with 10 bases in between. The CDR3 is made up of 12 amino acids. The whole variable domain, remainder taken from reference TRBV28 and TRBJ2-1, is DVKVTQSSRYLVKRTGEKVFLECVQDMDHENMFWYRQDPGLGLRLIYFSYDVKMKEKGDIPEGYSVSREKKERFSLILESASTNQTSMYLCASRFLNNEQFFGPGTRLTVL.